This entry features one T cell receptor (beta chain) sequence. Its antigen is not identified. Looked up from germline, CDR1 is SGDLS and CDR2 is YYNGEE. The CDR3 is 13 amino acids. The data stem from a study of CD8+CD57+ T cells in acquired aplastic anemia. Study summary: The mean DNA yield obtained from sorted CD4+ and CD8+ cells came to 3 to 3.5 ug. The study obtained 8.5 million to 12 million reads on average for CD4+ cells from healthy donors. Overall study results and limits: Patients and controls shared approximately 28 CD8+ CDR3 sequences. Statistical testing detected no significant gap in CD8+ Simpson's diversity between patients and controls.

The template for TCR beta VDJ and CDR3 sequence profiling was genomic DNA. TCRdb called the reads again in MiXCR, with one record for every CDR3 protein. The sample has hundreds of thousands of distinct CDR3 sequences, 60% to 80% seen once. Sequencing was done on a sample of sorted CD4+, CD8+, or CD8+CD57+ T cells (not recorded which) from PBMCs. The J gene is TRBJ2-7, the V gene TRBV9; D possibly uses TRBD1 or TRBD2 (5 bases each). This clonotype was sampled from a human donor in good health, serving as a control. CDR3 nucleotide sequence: TGTGCCAGCAGCGCAAACCCCGGGACCGTGCCCGGCGTC. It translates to CASSANPGTVPGV.